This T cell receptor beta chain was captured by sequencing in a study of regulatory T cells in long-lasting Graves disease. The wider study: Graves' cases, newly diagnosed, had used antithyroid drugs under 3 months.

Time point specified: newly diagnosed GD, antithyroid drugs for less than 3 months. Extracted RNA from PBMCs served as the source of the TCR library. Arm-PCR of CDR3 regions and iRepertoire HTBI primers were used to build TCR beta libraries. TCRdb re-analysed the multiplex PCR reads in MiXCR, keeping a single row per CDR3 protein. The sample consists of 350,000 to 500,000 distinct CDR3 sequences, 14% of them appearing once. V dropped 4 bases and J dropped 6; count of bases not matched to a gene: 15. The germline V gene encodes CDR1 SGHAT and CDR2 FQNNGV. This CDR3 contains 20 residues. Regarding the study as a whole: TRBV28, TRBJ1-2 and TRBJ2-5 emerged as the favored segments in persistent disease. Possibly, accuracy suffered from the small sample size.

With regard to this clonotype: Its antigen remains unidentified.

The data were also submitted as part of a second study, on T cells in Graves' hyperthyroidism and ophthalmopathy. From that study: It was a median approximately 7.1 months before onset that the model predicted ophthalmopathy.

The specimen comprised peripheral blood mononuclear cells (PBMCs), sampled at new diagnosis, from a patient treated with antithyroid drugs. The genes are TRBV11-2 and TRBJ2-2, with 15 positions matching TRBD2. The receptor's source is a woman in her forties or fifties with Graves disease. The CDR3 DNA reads TGTGCCAGCAGCTCATATAGGGGACTAGCGGGAGGCCCGGCGGCCGGGGAGCTGTTTTTT. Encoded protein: CASSSYRGLAGGPAAGELFF.